Only a few counts were recorded for the clone carrying this T cell receptor (beta chain). From germline, CDR1 is SGHNT and CDR2 YYREEE (reference sequence). This CDR3 comprises 13 residues. Trimming left V 4 bases short and J 6 bases short, with 13 bases between. These data are taken from a study of shared clonotypes between healthy human individuals. Background on the study: Three CD4 naive, three CD4 memory, two CD8 naive and one CD8 memory plate were used per donor.

Profiled with immunoSEQ multiplex PCR; TCRdb holds only in-frame clones, not every one. The data show around 700,000 clones, about 78% seen once. The chain carries TRBV5-4 and TRBJ1-2; no clear D. This sequence originates from a woman aged 30 to 39 in good health. Sequencing was carried out using memory CD4+ T cells sorted from blood. Subset in this sample: CD45RA-negative fraction. In nucleotides, the CDR3 is TGTGCCAGCAGCCAACAACAGATTGATGGCTACACCTTC. Translated, it gives CASSQQQIDGYTF.